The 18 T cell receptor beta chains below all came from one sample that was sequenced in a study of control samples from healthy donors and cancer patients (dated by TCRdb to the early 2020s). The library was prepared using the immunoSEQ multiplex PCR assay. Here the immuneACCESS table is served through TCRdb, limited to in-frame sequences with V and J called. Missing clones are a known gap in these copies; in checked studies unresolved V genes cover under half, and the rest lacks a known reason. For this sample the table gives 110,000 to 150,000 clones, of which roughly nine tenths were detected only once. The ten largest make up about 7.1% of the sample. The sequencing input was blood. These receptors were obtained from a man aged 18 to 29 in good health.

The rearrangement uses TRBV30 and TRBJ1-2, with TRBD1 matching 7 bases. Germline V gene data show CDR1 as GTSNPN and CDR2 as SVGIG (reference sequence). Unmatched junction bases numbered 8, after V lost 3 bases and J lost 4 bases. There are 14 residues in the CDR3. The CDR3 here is CAWSDRVYGYGYTF. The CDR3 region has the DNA TGTGCCTGGAGCGACAGGGTATATGGCTATGGCTACACCTTC. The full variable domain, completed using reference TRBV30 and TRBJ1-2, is SQTIHQWPATLVQPVGSPLSLECTVEGTSNPNLYWYRQAAGRGLQLLFYSVGIGQISSEVPQNLSASRPQDRQFILSSKKLLLSDSGFYLCAWSDRVYGYGYTFGSGTRLTVV.

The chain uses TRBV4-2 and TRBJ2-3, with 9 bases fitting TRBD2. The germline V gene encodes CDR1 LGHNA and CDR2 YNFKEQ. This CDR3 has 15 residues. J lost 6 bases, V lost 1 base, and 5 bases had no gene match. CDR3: CASSQVAGGRDTQYF. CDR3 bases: TGTGCCAGCAGCCAAGTTGCGGGGGGGCGGGATACGCAGTATTTT.

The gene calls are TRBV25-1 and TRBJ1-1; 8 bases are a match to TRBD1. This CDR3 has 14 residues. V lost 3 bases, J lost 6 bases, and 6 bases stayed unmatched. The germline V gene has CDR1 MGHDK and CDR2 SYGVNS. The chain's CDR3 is CASSDHWTGPEAFF. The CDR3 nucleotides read TGTGCCAGCAGTGACCACTGGACAGGGCCTGAAGCTTTCTTT.

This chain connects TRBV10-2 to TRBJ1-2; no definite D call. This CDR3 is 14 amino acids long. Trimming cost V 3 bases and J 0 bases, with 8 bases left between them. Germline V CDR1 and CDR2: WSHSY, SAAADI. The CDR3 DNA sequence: TGCGCCAGCAGTGAAAGAAAAGCTAACTATGGCTACACCTTC. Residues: CASSERKANYGYTF.

The CDR3 DNA is TGTGCCAGCAGTTCCCAACAGAATCCGGGACAGCTAAATGAAAAACTGTTTTTT. Its translation is CASSSQQNPGQLNEKLFF. This sequence joins TRBV2 and TRBJ1-4; 7 positions agree with TRBD1. The CDR3 is made up of 18 amino acids. Trimming took 5 bases from V and 5 from J; bases not matched to a gene: 17. The V gene's germline CDR1 is SNHLY and CDR2 FYNNEI.

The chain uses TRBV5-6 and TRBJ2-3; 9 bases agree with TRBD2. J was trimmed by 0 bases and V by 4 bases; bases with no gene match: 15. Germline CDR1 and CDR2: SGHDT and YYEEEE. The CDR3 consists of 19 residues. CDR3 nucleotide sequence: TGTGCCAGCAGCCGTTTTAGCGGGGGAGCTCTTAAGAGCACAGATACGCAGTATTTT. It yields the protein CASSRFSGGALKSTDTQYF.

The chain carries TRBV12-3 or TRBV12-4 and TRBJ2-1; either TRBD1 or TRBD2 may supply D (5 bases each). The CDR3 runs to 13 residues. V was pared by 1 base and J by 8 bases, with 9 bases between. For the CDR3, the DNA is TGTGCCAGCAGTTTAGGCAGGGAGTATGAGCAGTTCTTC. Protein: CASSLGREYEQFF.

In DNA, the CDR3 is TGTGCCAGCAGCGTAGAAACCACCTCCTACAATGAGCAGTTCTTC. Translated: CASSVETTSYNEQFF. The chain links TRBV9 to TRBJ2-1; D is ambiguous. The CDR3 is 15 residues long. The V end lost 0 bases, the J end lost 0 bases, and 7 bases lay between the germline ends. Germline V gene data show CDR1 as SGDLS and CDR2 as YYNGEE.

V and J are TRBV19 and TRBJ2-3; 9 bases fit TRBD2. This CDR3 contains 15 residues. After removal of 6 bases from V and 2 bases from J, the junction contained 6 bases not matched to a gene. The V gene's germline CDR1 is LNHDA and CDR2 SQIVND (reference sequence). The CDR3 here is CASSRAGGSTDTQYF. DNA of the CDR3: TGTGCCAGTAGCCGAGCGGGGGGTTCCACAGATACGCAGTATTTT.

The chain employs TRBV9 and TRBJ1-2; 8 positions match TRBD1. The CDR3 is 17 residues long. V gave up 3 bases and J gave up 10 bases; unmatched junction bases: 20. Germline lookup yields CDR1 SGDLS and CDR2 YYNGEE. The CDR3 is CASSGSYIPGQDQVYTF. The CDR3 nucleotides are TGTGCCAGCAGCGGAAGCTATATACCGGGACAGGATCAGGTCTACACCTTC.

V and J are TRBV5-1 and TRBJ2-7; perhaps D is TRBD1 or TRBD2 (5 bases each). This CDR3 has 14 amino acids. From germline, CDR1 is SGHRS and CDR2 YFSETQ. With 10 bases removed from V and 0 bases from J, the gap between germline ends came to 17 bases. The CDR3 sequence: CASCPGRSSYEQYF. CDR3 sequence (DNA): TGCGCCTCCTGCCCGGGGCGGAGCTCCTACGAGCAGTACTTC.

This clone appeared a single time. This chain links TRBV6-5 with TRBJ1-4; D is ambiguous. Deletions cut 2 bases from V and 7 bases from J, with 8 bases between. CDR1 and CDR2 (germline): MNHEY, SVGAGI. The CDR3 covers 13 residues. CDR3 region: CASSYMGGEKLFF. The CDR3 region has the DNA TGTGCCAGCAGTTACATGGGTGGTGAAAAACTGTTTTTT.

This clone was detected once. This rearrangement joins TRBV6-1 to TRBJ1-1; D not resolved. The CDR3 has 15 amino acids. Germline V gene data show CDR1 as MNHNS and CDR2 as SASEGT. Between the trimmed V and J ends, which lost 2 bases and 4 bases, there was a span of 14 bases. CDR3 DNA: TGTGCCAGCAGTGAATTGAGGGTGTCGGGCACTGAAGCTTTCTTT. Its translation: CASSELRVSGTEAFF.

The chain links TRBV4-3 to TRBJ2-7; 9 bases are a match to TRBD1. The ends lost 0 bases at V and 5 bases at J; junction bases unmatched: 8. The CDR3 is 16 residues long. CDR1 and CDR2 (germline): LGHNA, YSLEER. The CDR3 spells CASSQDHRQGVDEQYF. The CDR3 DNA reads TGCGCCAGCAGCCAAGATCACCGACAGGGGGTAGACGAGCAGTACTTC.

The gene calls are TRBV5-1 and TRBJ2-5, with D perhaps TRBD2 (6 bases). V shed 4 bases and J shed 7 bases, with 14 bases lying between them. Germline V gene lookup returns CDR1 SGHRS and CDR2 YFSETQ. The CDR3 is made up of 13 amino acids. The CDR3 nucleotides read TGCGCCAGCAGCGGGGGAGGTCTTGTGACCCAGTACTTC. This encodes CASSGGGLVTQYF.

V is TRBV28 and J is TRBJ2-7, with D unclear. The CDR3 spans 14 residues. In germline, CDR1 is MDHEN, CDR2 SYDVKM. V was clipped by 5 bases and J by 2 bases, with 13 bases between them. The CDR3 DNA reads TGTGCCAGCAGTGTGGTAGGGTCCCCCTACGAGCAGTACTTC. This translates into CASSVVGSPYEQYF. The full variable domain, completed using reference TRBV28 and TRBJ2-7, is DVKVTQSSRYLVKRTGEKVFLECVQDMDHENMFWYRQDPGLGLRLIYFSYDVKMKEKGDIPEGYSVSREKKERFSLILESASTNQTSMYLCASSVVGSPYEQYFGPGTRLTVT.

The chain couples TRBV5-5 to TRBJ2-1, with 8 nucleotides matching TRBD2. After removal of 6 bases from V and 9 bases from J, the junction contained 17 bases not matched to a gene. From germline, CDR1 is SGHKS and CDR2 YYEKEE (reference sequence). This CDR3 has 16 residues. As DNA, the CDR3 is TGTGCCAGCACCCTGGAGGGGAGGCTAGCGGGTCGTGAGCAGTTCTTC. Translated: CASTLEGRLAGREQFF.

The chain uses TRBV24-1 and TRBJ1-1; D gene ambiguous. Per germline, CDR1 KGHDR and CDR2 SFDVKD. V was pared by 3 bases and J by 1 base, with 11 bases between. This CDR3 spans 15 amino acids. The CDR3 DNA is TGTGCCACCAGTGATAGCAGGAGCCCGAACACTGAAGCTTTCTTT. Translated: CATSDSRSPNTEAFF.